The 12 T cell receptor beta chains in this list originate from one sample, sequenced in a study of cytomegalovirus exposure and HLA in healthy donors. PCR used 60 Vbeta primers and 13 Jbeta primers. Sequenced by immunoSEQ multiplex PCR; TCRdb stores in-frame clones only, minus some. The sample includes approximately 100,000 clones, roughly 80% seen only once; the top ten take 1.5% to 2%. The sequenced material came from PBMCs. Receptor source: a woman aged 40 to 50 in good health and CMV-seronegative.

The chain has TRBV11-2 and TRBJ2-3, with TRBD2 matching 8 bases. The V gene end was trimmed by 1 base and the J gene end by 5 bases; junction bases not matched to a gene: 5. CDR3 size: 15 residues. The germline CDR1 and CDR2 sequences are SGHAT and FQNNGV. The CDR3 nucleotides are TGTGCCAGCAGCTTAGCGGGAGGGTGGGTAGATACGCAGTATTTT. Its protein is CASSLAGGWVDTQYF.

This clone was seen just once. In DNA, the CDR3 is TGTGCCAGCAGTGGCTTTCCCGGGGGCTACACCTTC. This gives the protein CASSGFPGGYTF. The V and J genes are TRBV6-1 and TRBJ1-2; D is ambiguous. Per the germline V gene, CDR1 is MNHNS and CDR2 is SASEGT. The CDR3 covers 12 residues. The V gene lost 4 bases and the J gene lost 8 bases, with 11 bases spanning the gap.

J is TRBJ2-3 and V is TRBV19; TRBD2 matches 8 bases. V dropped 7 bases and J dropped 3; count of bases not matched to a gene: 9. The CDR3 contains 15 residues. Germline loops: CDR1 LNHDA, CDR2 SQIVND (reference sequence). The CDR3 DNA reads TGTGCCAGTACCACCCGACTAGCGCCTACAGATACGCAGTATTTT. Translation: CASTTRLAPTDTQYF.

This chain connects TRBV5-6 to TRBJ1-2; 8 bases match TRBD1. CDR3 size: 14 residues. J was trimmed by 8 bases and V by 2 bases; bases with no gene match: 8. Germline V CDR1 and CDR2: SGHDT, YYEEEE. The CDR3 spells CASSFPVTGAGYTF. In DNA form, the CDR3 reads TGTGCCAGCAGCTTTCCAGTGACAGGGGCCGGCTACACCTTC.

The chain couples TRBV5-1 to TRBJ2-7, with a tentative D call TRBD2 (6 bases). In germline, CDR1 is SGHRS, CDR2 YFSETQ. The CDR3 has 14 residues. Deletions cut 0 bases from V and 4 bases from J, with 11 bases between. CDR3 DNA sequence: TGCGCCAGCAGCTTGGCCGGGGGACGGTACGAGCAGTACTTC. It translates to CASSLAGGRYEQYF.

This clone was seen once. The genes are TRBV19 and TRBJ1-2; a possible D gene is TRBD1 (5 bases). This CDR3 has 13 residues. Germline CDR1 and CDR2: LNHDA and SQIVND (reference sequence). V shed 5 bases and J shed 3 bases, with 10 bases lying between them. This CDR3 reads CASSPRADYGYTF. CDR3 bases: TGTGCCAGTAGTCCCAGGGCAGACTATGGCTACACCTTC.

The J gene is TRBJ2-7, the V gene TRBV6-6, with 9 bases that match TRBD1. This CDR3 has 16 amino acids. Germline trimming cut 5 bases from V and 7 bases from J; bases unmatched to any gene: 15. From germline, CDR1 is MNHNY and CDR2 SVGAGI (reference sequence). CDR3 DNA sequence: TGTGCCAGCAGTGTCACCCCTGGACAGGGGACGCTAGAGCAGTACTTC. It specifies CASSVTPGQGTLEQYF.

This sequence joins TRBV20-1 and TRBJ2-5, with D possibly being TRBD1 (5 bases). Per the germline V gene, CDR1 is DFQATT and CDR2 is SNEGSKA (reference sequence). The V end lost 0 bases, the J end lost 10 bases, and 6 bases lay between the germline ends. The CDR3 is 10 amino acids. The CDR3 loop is CSARDRDQYF. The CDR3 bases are TGCAGTGCTAGAGACAGGGACCAGTACTTC.

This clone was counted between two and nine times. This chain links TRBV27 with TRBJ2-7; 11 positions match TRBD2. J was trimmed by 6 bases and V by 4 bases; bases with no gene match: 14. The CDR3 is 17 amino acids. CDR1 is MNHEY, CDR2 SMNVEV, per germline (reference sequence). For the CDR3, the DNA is TGTGCCAGCAGTTATCCCCCTGGTAGCGGGAGGGCGAGCGAGCAGTACTTC. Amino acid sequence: CASSYPPGSGRASEQYF.

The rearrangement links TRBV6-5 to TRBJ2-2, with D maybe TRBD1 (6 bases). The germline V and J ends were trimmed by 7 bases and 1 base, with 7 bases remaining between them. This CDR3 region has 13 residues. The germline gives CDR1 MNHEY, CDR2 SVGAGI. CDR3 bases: TGTGCCAGCACGGGACAGAACACCGGGGAGCTGTTTTTT. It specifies CASTGQNTGELFF.

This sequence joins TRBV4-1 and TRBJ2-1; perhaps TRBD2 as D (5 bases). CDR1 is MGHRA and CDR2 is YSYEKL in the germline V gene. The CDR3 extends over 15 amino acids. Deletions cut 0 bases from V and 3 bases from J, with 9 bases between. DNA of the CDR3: TGCGCCAGCAGCCAAGAGGCGCGGGTCTACAATGAGCAGTTCTTC. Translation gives CASSQEARVYNEQFF.

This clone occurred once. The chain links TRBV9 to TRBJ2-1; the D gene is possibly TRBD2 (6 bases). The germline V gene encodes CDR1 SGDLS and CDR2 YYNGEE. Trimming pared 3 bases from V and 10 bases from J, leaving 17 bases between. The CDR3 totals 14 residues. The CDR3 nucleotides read TGTGCCAGCAGCGAGACTAGTAGAATAAGCGAGCAGTTCTTC. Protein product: CASSETSRISEQFF.